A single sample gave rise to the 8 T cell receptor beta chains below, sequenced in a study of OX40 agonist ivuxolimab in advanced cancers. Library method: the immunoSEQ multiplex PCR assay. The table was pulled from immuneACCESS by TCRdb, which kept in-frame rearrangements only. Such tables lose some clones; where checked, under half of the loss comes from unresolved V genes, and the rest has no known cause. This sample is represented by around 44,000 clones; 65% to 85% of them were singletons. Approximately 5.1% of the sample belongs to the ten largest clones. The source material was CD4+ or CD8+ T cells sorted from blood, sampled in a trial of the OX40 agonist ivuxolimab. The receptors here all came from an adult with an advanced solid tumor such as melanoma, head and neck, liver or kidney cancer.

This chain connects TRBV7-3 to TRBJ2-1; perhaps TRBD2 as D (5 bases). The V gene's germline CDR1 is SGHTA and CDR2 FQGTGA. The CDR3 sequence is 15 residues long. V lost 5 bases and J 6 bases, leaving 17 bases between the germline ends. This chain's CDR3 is CASSRSSDFRNEQFF. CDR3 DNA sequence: TGTGCCAGCAGCCGAAGCTCGGACTTCCGCAATGAGCAGTTCTTC.

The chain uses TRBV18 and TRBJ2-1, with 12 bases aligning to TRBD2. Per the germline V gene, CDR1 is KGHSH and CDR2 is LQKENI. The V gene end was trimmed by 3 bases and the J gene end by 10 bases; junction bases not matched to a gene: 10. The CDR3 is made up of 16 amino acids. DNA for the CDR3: TGTGCCAGCTCACCCCGGACTAGCGGGAACCACGTAGAGCAGTTCTTC. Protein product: CASSPRTSGNHVEQFF.

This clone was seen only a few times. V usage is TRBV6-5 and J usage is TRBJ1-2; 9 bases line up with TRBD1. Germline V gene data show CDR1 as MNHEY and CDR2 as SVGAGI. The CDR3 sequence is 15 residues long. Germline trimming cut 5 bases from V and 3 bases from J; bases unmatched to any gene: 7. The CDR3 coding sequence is TGTGCCAGCAGTCCTCGAAGGACAGGGGACTATGGCTACACCTTC. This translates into CASSPRRTGDYGYTF.

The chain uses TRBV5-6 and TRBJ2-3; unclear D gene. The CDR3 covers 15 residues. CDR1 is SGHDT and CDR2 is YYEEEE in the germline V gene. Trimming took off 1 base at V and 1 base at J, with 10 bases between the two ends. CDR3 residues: CASSLYQDGTDTQYF. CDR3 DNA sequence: TGTGCCAGCAGCTTGTATCAGGATGGCACAGATACGCAGTATTTT.

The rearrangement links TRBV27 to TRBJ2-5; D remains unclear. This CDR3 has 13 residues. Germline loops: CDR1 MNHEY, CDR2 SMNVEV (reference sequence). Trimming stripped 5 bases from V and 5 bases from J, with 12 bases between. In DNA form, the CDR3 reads TGTGCCAGCAGTGGCACGTTCCGGGAGACCCAGTACTTC. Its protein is CASSGTFRETQYF.

CDR3 DNA sequence: TGTGCCAGCAGCTCACGGAGTACCGGGGAGCTGTTTTTT. Translation gives CASSSRSTGELFF. The rearrangement joins TRBV11-2 to TRBJ2-2; D is unresolved. The CDR3 contains 13 residues. In germline, CDR1 is SGHAT, CDR2 FQNNGV. Trimming stripped 4 bases from V and 5 bases from J, with 8 bases between.

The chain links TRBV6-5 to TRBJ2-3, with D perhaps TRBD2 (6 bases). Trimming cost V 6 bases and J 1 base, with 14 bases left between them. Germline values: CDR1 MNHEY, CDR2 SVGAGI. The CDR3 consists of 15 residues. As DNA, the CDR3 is TGTGCCAGCAGGGACGGACTAACGGGCACAGATACGCAGTATTTT. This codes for CASRDGLTGTDTQYF.

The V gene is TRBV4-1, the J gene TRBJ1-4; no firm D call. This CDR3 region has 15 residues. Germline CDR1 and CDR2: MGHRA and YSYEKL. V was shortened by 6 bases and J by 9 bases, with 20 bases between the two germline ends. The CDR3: CASSGSLAPEKKLFF. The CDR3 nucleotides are TGCGCCAGCAGTGGCAGCCTGGCTCCCGAGAAAAAACTGTTTTTT.